This TCR beta chain was sequenced during a study of blood T cell repertoires in COVID-19. Study-level information: Whether acute or convalescent, the COVID-19 samples came from the United States, Italy and Spain.

Here immunoSEQ multiplex PCR was the method, and the copy in TCRdb shows in-frame clones only, minus some. The table shows approximately 300,000 clones, with roughly 90% occurring only once. CDR3 length: 14 residues. Germline-derived CDR1 and CDR2 are SEHNR and FQNEAQ (reference sequence). Trimming left V 5 bases short and J 8 bases short, with 18 bases between. Participant ages covered about 18 to 100 years across 24 US areas. The sample comprised PBMCs or T cells enriched from blood (not recorded which). The TCR comes from a woman between 25 and 40 years old who had recovered from COVID-19. V gene TRBV7-9 combines with J gene TRBJ1-2; a possible D gene is TRBD1 (6 bases). DNA of the CDR3: TGTGCCAGCAGCCTCGTTCTGGGACATCTCGGCTACACCTTC. Its protein product is CASSLVLGHLGYTF.